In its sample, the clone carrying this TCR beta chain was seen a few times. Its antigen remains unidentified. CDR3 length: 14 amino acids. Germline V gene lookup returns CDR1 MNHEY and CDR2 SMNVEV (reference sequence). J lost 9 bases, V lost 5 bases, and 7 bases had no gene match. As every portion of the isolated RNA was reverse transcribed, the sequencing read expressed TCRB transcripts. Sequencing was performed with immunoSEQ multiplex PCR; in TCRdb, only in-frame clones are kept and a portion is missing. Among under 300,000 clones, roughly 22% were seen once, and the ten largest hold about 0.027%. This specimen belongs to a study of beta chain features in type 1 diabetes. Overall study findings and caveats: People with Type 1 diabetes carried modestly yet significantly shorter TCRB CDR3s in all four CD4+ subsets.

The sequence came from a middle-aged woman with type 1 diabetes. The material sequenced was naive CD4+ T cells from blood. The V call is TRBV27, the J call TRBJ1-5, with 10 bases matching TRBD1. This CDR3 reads CASSPGQGDRPQHF. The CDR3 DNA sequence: TGTGCCAGCAGTCCCGGACAGGGGGACCGGCCCCAGCATTTT.